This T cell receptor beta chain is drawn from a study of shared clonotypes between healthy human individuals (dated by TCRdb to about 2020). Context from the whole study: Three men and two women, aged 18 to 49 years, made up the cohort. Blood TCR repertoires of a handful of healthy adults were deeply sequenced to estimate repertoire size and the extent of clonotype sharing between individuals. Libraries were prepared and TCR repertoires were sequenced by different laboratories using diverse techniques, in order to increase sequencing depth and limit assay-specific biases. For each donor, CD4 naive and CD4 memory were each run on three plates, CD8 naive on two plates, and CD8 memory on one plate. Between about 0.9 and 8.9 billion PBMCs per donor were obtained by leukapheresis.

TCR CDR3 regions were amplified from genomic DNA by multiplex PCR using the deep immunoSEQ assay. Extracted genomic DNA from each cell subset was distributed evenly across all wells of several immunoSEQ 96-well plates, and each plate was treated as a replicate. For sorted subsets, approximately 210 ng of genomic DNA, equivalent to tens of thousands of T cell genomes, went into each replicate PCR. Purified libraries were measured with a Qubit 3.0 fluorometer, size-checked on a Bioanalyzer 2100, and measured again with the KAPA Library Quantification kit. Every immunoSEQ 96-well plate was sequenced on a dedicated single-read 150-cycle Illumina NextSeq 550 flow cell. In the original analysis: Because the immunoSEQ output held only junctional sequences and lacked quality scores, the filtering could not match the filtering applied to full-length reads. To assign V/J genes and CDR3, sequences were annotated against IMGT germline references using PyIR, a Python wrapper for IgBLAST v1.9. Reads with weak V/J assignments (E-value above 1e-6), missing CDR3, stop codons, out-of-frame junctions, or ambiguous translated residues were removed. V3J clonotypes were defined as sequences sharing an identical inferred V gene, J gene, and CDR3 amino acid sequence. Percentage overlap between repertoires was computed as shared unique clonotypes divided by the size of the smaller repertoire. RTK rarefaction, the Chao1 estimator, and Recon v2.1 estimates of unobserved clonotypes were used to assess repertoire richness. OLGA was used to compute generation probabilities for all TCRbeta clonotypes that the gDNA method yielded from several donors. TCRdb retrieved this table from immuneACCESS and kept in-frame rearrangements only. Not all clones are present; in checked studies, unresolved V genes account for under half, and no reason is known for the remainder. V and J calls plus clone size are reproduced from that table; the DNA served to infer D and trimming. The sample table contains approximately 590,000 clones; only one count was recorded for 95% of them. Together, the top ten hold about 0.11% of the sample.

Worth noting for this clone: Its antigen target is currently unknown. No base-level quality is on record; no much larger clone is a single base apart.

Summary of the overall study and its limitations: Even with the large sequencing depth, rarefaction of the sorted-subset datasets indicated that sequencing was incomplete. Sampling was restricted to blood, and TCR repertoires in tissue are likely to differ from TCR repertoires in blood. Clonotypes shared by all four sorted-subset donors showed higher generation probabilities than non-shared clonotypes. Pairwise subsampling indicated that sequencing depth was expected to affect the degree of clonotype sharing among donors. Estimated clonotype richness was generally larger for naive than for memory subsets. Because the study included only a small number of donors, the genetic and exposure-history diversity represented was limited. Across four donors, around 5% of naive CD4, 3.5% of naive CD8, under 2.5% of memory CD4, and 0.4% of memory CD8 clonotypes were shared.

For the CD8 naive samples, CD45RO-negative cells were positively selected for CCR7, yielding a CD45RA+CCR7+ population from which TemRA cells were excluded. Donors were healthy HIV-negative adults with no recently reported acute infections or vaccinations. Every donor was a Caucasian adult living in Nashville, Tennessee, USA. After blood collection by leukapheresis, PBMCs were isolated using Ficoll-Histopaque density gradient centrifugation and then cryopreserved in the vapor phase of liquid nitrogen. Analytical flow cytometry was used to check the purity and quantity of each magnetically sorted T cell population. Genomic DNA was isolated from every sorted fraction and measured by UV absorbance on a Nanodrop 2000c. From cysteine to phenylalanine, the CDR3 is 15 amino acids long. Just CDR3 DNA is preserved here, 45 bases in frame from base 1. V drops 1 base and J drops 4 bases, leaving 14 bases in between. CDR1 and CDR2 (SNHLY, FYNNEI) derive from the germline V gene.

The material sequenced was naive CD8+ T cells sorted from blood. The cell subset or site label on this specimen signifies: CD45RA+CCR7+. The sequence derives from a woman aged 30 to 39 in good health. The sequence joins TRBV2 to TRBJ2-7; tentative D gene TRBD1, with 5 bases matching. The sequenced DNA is TGTGCCAGCAGTGAAGGTGGGGCCCCGTTATACGAGCAGTACTTC. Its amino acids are CASSEGGAPLYEQYF.